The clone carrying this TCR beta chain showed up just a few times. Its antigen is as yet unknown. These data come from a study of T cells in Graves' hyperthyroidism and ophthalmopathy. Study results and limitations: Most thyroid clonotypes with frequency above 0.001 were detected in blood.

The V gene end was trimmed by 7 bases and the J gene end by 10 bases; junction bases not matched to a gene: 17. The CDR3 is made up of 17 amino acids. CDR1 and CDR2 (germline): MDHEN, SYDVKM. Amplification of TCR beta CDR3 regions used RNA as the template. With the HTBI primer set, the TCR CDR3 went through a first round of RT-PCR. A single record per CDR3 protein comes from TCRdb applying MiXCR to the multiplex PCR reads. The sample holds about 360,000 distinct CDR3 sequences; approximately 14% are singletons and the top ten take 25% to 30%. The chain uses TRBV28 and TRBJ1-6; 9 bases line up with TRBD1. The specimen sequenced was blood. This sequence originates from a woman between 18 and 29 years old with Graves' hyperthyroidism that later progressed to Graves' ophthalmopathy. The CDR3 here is CASTRLTGTGKGSPLHF. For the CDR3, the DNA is TGTGCCAGCACCAGACTCACCGGGACAGGGAAAGGATCACCCCTCCACTTT.